The 14 T cell receptor beta chains below were found in one sample sequenced in a study of cytomegalovirus exposure and HLA in healthy donors. Use of 60 Vbeta and 13 Jbeta primers characterized the PCR. Using immunoSEQ multiplex PCR, the repertoire was profiled, and TCRdb retains in-frame clones only, with some absent. The table has about 140,000 clones, about 79% seen once; the top ten hold about 1.7%. Source material: PBMCs. Receptors were obtained from a woman aged 30 to 39 in good health and CMV-seronegative.

V gene TRBV6-5 combines with J gene TRBJ1-4; 8 bases agree with TRBD1. V shed 6 bases, J shed 9 bases, and the junction held 9 bases outside the gene matches. The CDR3 spans 14 residues. Germline values: CDR1 MNHEY, CDR2 SVGAGI. CDR3 loop: CASSHDRGGKKLFF. The DNA of the CDR3 is TGTGCCAGCAGCCACGACAGGGGAGGGAAAAAACTGTTTTTT.

This sequence joins TRBV6-5 and TRBJ1-5; 9 bases line up with TRBD1. This CDR3 has 14 amino acids. J gave up 7 bases and V 6 bases, and 7 bases lay outside the gene matches. Germline V lookup: CDR1 MNHEY, CDR2 SVGAGI. The CDR3 region has the DNA TGTGCCAGCAGCAATACAGGGGGCAGACAGCCCCAGCATTTT. It yields the protein CASSNTGGRQPQHF.

V is TRBV27 and J is TRBJ1-2; D is perhaps TRBD1 (5 bases). CDR1 MNHEY and CDR2 SMNVEV come from the germline V gene (reference sequence). The ends were cut back, 8 bases at V and 8 bases at J, with 21 bases in the middle. The length of the CDR3 is 14 residues. The CDR3, as DNA: TGTGCCAGCCGGGGGTTGGGGGTAGTCAGCGGCTACACCTTC. It specifies CASRGLGVVSGYTF.

The chain couples TRBV4-2 to TRBJ1-3; D not resolved. The germline CDR1 and CDR2 sequences are LGHNA and YNFKEQ. V was trimmed by 1 base and J by 0 bases, leaving 7 bases between them. CDR3 size: 15 residues. This chain's CDR3 is CASSQVQSSGNTIYF. CDR3 in DNA: TGTGCCAGCAGCCAAGTACAGTCCTCTGGAAACACCATATATTTT.

This chain links TRBV5-1 with TRBJ1-1; D might be TRBD1 (6 bases). The CDR3 is made up of 15 amino acids. V lost 2 bases and J lost 1, with 12 bases in between. The germline V gene encodes CDR1 SGHRS and CDR2 YFSETQ. CDR3 residues: CASSLSGGENTEAFF. The CDR3 DNA is TGCGCCAGCAGCTTAAGCGGGGGCGAGAACACTGAAGCTTTCTTT.

The genes are TRBV5-1 and TRBJ2-5, with a possible D match to TRBD2 (6 bases). Germline CDR1 SGHRS, CDR2 YFSETQ. The V and J ends lost 0 bases and 1 base respectively, with 7 bases between them. The CDR3 is 14 residues long. The CDR3 DNA is TGCGCCAGCAGCTTGGGGGACTTCCAAGAGACCCAGTACTTC. Encoded protein: CASSLGDFQETQYF.

The J gene is TRBJ2-3, the V gene TRBV6-5; the D is unclear. The CDR3 consists of 11 residues. V gave up 6 bases and J gave up 6 bases, with 7 bases separating them. From germline, CDR1 is MNHEY and CDR2 SVGAGI. CDR3 DNA: TGTGCCAGCAGCCCCGGGGATACGCAGTATTTT. Its translation is CASSPGDTQYF.

V gene TRBV18 combines with J gene TRBJ2-5; 16 positions agree with TRBD2. With V trimmed by 3 bases and J by 7 bases, 20 bases remained unmatched. CDR1 KGHSH and CDR2 LQKENI come from the germline V gene. This CDR3 contains 21 residues. The CDR3 DNA reads as TGTGCCAGCTCACCGAGGCTCCGGGACCCCGGGACTAGCGGGGGGGCACCGACCCAGTACTTC. Translated, it gives CASSPRLRDPGTSGGAPTQYF.

CDR3 sequence: CASSINPGTSLSYEQYF. CDR3 in DNA: TGCGCCAGCAGCATAAACCCCGGGACTAGTCTTTCATACGAGCAGTACTTC. V is TRBV5-1 and J is TRBJ2-7, with 8 bases identical to TRBD2. CDR3 length equals 17 residues. V was pared by 4 bases and J by 4 bases, with 16 bases of the junction left unmatched. The germline V gene encodes CDR1 SGHRS and CDR2 YFSETQ.

The chain joins TRBV19 to TRBJ1-6; TRBD1 is a possible D gene (5 bases). Germline CDR1 and CDR2: LNHDA and SQIVND (reference sequence). Trimming cost V 3 bases and J 7 bases, with 13 bases left between them. CDR3 size: 15 residues. Here the CDR3 reads CASSMAGRGNSPLHF. The CDR3 region has the DNA TGTGCCAGTAGTATGGCGGGAAGGGGAAATTCACCCCTCCACTTT.

The rearrangement joins TRBV11-2 to TRBJ1-2; 8 bases line up with TRBD1. Per the germline V gene, CDR1 is SGHAT and CDR2 is FQNNGV. V lost 5 bases, J lost 7 bases, and 9 bases stayed unmatched. The CDR3 totals 14 residues. CDR3 protein: CASSPGQGVLGYTF. CDR3 coding DNA: TGTGCCAGCAGCCCAGGACAGGGCGTTCTTGGCTACACCTTC.

This clone was observed once. The CDR3 protein is CASSLTAGIHEQYF. As DNA, the CDR3 is TGTGCCAGCAGCTTGACGGCAGGGATCCACGAGCAGTACTTC. The genes are TRBV5-4 and TRBJ2-7; TRBD1 might be the D (5 bases). The V gene lost 1 base and the J gene lost 5 bases, with 13 bases spanning the gap. CDR1 is SGHNT and CDR2 is YYREEE in the germline V gene (reference sequence). The CDR3 runs 14 residues.

The count of this clone is one. The chain combines TRBV30 with TRBJ1-1; TRBD1 matches at 7 bases. The CDR3 has 14 residues. The V gene end was trimmed by 2 bases and the J gene end by 4 bases; junction bases not matched to a gene: 7. From germline, CDR1 is GTSNPN and CDR2 SVGIG (reference sequence). This CDR3 is CAWSLGGRGTEAFF. CDR3 nucleotides: TGTGCCTGGAGTCTAGGGGGCAGGGGCACTGAAGCTTTCTTT.

This sequence joins TRBV5-6 and TRBJ1-2; D may be TRBD1 (6 bases). V gave up 3 bases and J gave up 2 bases, with 11 bases separating them. Germline V gene sequence: CDR1 SGHDT, CDR2 YYEEEE. CDR3 length: 14 amino acids. For the CDR3, the DNA is TGTGCCAGCAGCTCTGACAGGATAAACTATGGCTACACCTTC. It codes for CASSSDRINYGYTF.